The sequence of this TCR beta chain was determined in a study of spatial heterogeneity in lung cancer. Study details: Matched bulk RNA-seq provided a T cell module score, and TCR transcript counts in tumor regions correlated strongly with it. More than 9.5 raw reads, on average, carried each unique TCR and UMI combination. The study's findings and limits: Tumors with more nonsynonymous mutations had more expanded intratumoral alpha and beta TCRs. Approximate estimated coverage of tumor T cells amounted to 7% for alpha and about 13% for beta chains.

This clonotype rates as medium-sized. Its antigen is undetermined. This CDR3 region has 13 residues. Germline CDR1 is MDHEN and CDR2 is SYDVKM. V lost 6 bases and J lost 6, with 14 bases in between. Time point defined: sample taken at primary tumor resection. The presence of a unique molecular identifier marked each TCR cDNA molecule. TCRdb analysed the 5' RACE reads with MiXCR anew, one entry per CDR3 protein. The data hold a few thousand distinct CDR3 sequences, with less than 8% observed a single time. The source of this sequence is a female donor with early-stage non-small cell lung cancer. The input for sequencing was lung tumor tissue, taken at surgery. The V gene is TRBV28, the J gene TRBJ1-2, with a tentative D call TRBD1 (5 bases). The CDR3 coding sequence is TGTGCCAGCAGGACACAGGTACAGCATGGCTACACCTTC. Translated: CASRTQVQHGYTF.